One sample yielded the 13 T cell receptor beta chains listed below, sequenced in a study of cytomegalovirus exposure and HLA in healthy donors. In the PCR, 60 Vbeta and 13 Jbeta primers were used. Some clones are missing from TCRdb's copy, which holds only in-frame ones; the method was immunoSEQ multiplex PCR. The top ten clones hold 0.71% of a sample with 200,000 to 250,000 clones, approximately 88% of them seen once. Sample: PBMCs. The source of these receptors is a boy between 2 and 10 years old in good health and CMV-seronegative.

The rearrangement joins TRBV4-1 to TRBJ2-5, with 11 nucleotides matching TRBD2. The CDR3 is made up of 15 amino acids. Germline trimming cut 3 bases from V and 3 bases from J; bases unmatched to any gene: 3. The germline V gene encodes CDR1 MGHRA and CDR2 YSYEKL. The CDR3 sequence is CASSQGLAAEETQYF. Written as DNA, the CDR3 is TGCGCCAGCAGCCAGGGACTAGCGGCCGAAGAGACCCAGTACTTC.

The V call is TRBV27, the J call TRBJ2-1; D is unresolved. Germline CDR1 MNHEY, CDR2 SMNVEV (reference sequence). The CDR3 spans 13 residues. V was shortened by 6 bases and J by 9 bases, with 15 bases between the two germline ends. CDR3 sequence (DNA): TGTGCCAGCAGCCCACACTACGGCACTGAGCAGTTCTTC. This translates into CASSPHYGTEQFF.

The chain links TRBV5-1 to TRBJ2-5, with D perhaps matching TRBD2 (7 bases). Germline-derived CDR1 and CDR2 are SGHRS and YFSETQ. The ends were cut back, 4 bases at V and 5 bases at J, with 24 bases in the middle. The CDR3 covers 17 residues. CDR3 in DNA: TGCGCCAGCAGCAATGCGGGCGGGGGCGTCGCCGGGGAGACCCAGTACTTC. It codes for CASSNAGGGVAGETQYF.

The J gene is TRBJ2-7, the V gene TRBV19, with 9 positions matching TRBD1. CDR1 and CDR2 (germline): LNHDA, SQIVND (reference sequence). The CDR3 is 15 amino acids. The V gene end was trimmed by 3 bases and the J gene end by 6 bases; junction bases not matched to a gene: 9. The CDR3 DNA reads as TGTGCCAGTAGTATCCAGACAGGGACAGGGCCCGAGCAGTACTTC. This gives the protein CASSIQTGTGPEQYF.

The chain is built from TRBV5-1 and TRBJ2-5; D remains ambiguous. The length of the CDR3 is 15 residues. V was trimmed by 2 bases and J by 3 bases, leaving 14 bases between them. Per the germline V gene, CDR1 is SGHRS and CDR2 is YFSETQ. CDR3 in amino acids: CASSLRGSSEETQYF. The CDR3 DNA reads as TGCGCCAGCAGCTTACGCGGATCTTCCGAAGAGACCCAGTACTTC.

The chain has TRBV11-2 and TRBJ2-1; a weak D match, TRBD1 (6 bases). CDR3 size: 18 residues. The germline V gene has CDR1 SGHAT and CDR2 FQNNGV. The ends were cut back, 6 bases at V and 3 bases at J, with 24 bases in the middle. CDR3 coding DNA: TGTGCCAGCAGTCCGGTGAGGGATCCCGAGGGGGTCTACAATGAGCAGTTCTTC. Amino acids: CASSPVRDPEGVYNEQFF.

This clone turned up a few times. The CDR3 spells CAISDRVNTEAFF. Written as DNA, the CDR3 is TGTGCCATCAGTGACCGGGTGAACACTGAAGCTTTCTTT. V gene TRBV10-3 combines with J gene TRBJ1-1; D unresolved. Trimming cost V 3 bases and J 0 bases, with 5 bases left between them. CDR3 length: 13 residues. The germline CDR1 and CDR2 sequences are ENHRY and SYGVKD.

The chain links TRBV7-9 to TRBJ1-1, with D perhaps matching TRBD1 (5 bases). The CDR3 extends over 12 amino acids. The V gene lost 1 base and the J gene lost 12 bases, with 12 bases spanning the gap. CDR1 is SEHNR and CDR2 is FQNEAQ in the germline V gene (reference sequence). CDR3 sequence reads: CASSLDRSLPFF. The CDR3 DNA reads TGTGCCAGCAGCTTAGACAGGTCGTTGCCTTTCTTT.

CDR3 loop: CAAHRDREEKLFF. CDR3 in DNA: TGTGCCGCCCACCGGGACAGGGAGGAAAAACTGTTTTTT. V gene TRBV2 combines with J gene TRBJ1-4; 9 positions agree with TRBD1. V lost 11 bases, J lost 8 bases, and 9 bases stayed unmatched. Germline V gives CDR1 SNHLY, CDR2 FYNNEI. This CDR3 is 13 amino acids long.

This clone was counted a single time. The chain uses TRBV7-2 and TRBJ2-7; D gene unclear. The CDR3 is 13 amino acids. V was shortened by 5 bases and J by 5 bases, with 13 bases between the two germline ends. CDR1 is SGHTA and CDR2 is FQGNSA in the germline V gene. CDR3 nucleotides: TGTGCCAGCAGCATGAATCTAGTTGACGAGCAGTACTTC. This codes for CASSMNLVDEQYF.

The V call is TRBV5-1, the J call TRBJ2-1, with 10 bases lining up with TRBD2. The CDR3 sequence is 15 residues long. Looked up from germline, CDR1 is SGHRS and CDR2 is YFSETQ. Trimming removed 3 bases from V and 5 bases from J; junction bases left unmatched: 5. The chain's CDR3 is CASSSLAGRDNEQFF. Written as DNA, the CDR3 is TGCGCCAGCAGCTCACTAGCGGGAAGGGACAATGAGCAGTTCTTC.

Written as DNA, the CDR3 is TGTGCCATCAGCCCGGGACTAACTGAAGCTTTCTTT. The encoded protein is CAISPGLTEAFF. The rearrangement links TRBV10-3 to TRBJ1-1, with D possibly TRBD1 on 5 matching bases. Trimming pared 6 bases from V and 5 bases from J, leaving 10 bases between. Looked up from germline, CDR1 is ENHRY and CDR2 is SYGVKD. This CDR3 spans 12 amino acids.

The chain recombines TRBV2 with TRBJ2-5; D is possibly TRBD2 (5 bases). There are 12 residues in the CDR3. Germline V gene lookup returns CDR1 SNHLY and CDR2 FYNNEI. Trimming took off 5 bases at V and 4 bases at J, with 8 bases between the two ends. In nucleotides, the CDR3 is TGTGCCAGCAGTAATGGAGGAGAGACCCAGTACTTC. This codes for CASSNGGETQYF.